The 17 T cell receptor beta chains given below trace back to one sample, sequenced in a study of PD-L1 blockade in urothelial cancer. Time point indicated: pretreatment peripheral blood. The protocol was immunoSEQ multiplex PCR, while the TCRdb copy is restricted to in-frame clones and leaves out a portion. The sample comprises tens of thousands of clones, 80% to 85% of which are singletons, and around 3.2% rests with the top ten. The specimen was PBMCs, collected around atezolizumab (anti-PD-L1) treatment. The receptors stem from a man in his 70s with urothelial cancer.

The chain joins TRBV2 to TRBJ1-5; D perhaps matches TRBD1 (5 bases). Germline CDR1 is SNHLY and CDR2 is FYNNEI. This CDR3 spans 15 amino acids. Trimming cost V 0 bases and J 4 bases, with 10 bases left between them. The DNA for the CDR3 is TGTGCCAGCAGTGAAGCGCTAGGGGCGAATCAGCCCCAGCATTTT. Residues: CASSEALGANQPQHF.

CDR3 residues: CASSYRDTQYF. Written as DNA, the CDR3 is TGTGCCAGCAGCTACAGGGATACCCAGTACTTC. The chain is built from TRBV7-8 and TRBJ2-5; D may be TRBD1 (6 bases). The CDR3 consists of 11 residues. Trimming left V 4 bases short and J 8 bases short, with 8 bases between. The germline V gene has CDR1 SGHVS and CDR2 FQNEAQ.

This chain joins TRBV9 and TRBJ2-4; tentatively, D is TRBD2 (5 bases). Germline V CDR1 and CDR2: SGDLS, YYNGEE. V was cut by 2 bases and J by 8 bases, with 14 bases left in between. The CDR3 is made up of 14 amino acids. CDR3 loop: CASSVLASGDIQYF. The CDR3 coding sequence is TGTGCCAGCAGCGTCTTAGCGAGTGGGGACATTCAGTACTTC.

This clone has only a few counts. The chain joins TRBV27 to TRBJ2-7; 7 bases align to TRBD1. The CDR3 is 14 residues long. V gave up 3 bases and J gave up 3 bases; unmatched junction bases: 5. Germline CDR1 and CDR2: MNHEY and SMNVEV (reference sequence). CDR3 residues: CASSLGTVNYEQYF. In nucleotides, the CDR3 is TGTGCCAGCAGTTTGGGGACAGTTAACTACGAGCAGTACTTC.

In DNA form, the CDR3 reads TGTGCCAGCAGTGAACTACTAAGCACAGATACGCAGTATTTT. Translation: CASSELLSTDTQYF. The V call is TRBV2, the J call TRBJ2-3; D unresolved. V lost 2 bases to trimming and J lost 0 bases, with 6 bases between them. Germline assignment: CDR1 SNHLY and CDR2 FYNNEI. CDR3 size: 14 residues.

This rearrangement joins TRBV6-1 to TRBJ1-3; unclear D gene. This CDR3 region has 12 residues. Germline CDR1 MNHNS, CDR2 SASEGT. V was shortened by 4 bases and J by 3 bases, with 4 bases between the two germline ends. CDR3 region: CASSGSGNTIYF. Here the CDR3 DNA reads TGTGCCAGCAGTGGGAGTGGAAACACCATATATTTT.

There are a few counts of this clone. CDR3 amino acids: CASSPQVGTDGYTF. CDR3 DNA sequence: TGTGCCAGCAGCCCTCAGGTAGGGACAGATGGCTACACCTTC. The chain has TRBV9 and TRBJ1-2; 7 nucleotides agree with TRBD1. CDR1 is SGDLS, CDR2 YYNGEE, per germline. This CDR3 region has 14 residues. V gave up 4 bases and J gave up 6 bases; unmatched junction bases: 9.

This clone is deemed medium-sized. For the CDR3, the DNA is TGCGCCAGCAGCTTGGGTTCCAACAGCATGAACACTGAAGCTTTCTTT. It is translated as CASSLGSNSMNTEAFF. The V gene is TRBV5-1, the J gene TRBJ1-1; D is unresolved. Germline CDR1 SGHRS, CDR2 YFSETQ. The CDR3 is 16 amino acids. Trimming pared 0 bases from V and 0 bases from J, leaving 12 bases between.

J is TRBJ2-3 and V is TRBV15; TRBD2 is a possible D gene (6 bases). Germline values: CDR1 LNHNV, CDR2 YYDKDF (reference sequence). Trimming removed 0 bases from V and 5 bases from J, with 15 bases in between. The CDR3 runs to 16 residues. The CDR3 sequence: CATSRDRWGGRDTQYF. The CDR3 DNA reads as TGTGCCACCAGCAGAGATCGGTGGGGAGGAAGAGATACGCAGTATTTT. Supplemented by reference TRBV15 and TRBJ2-3, the full variable domain reads DAMVIQNPRYQVTQFGKPVTLSCSQTLNHNVMYWYQQKSSQAPKLLFHYYDKDFNNEADTPDNFQSRRPNTSFCFLDIRSPGLGDTAMYLCATSRDRWGGRDTQYFGPGTRLTVL.

A single count supports this clone. The chain is built from TRBV11-2 and TRBJ2-1, with a possible D match to TRBD2 (5 bases). CDR3 length: 15 amino acids. Trimming pared 1 base from V and 0 bases from J, leaving 7 bases between. Germline CDR1 is SGHAT and CDR2 is FQNNGV. CDR3 sequence reads: CASSLGGSSYNEQFF. CDR3 nucleotides: TGTGCCAGCAGCTTAGGAGGGAGCTCCTACAATGAGCAGTTCTTC.

V gene TRBV5-1 combines with J gene TRBJ1-2, with D possibly matching TRBD1 (5 bases). V dropped 5 bases and J dropped 7 bases, with 15 bases sitting between them. This CDR3 is 13 amino acids long. Germline V gives CDR1 SGHRS, CDR2 YFSETQ. Written as DNA, the CDR3 is TGCGCCAGCAGTGAATTGGGCAGGGCTGGCTACACCTTC. It encodes CASSELGRAGYTF.

The chain links TRBV7-2 to TRBJ2-1, with D unresolved. Trimming removed 5 bases from V and 8 bases from J, with 13 bases in between. CDR3 length: 13 amino acids. Germline lookup yields CDR1 SGHTA and CDR2 FQGNSA. CDR3 DNA sequence: TGTGCCAGCAGCCCTGCCAACCCGGATGAGCAGTTCTTC. It encodes CASSPANPDEQFF.

The rearrangement joins TRBV5-4 to TRBJ2-3; no clear D gene. The CDR3 runs to 12 residues. Germline V gene sequence: CDR1 SGHNT, CDR2 YYREEE (reference sequence). The V end was cut by 4 bases, the J end by 4 bases, with 7 bases between. This CDR3 reads CASSIPSDTQYF. The CDR3 DNA reads TGTGCCAGCAGCATCCCCTCAGATACGCAGTATTTT.

The chain combines TRBV10-3 with TRBJ2-1; D perhaps matches TRBD1 (5 bases). Germline V gene data show CDR1 as ENHRY and CDR2 as SYGVKD. V lost 1 base to trimming and J lost 0 bases, with 7 bases between them. CDR3 length: 15 residues. The CDR3 region is CAISELGDSYNEQFF. The CDR3 bases are TGTGCCATCAGTGAGTTAGGGGACTCCTACAATGAGCAGTTCTTC.

The V and J genes are TRBV6-1 and TRBJ1-5, with D possibly TRBD1 on 6 matching bases. Trimming cost V 6 bases and J 4 bases, with 16 bases left between them. This CDR3 is built from 15 residues. The germline V gene encodes CDR1 MNHNS and CDR2 SASEGT. The CDR3 bases are TGTGCCAGCAGGATGACAGGTGTTTGGAATCAGCCCCAGCATTTT. Residues: CASRMTGVWNQPQHF.

The chain joins TRBV5-1 to TRBJ1-2, with a tentative D call TRBD1 (5 bases). The CDR3 loop spans 14 amino acids. V lost 0 bases and J lost 8, with 14 bases in between. Looked up from germline, CDR1 is SGHRS and CDR2 is YFSETQ. The CDR3 reads CASSLADKAGGYTF. The CDR3 DNA reads as TGCGCCAGCAGCTTGGCGGACAAGGCCGGCGGCTACACCTTC.

This clone showed up just once. The J gene is TRBJ2-3, the V gene TRBV18; 8 bases agree with TRBD1. The germline V gene has CDR1 KGHSH and CDR2 LQKENI. Germline trimming cut 3 bases from V and 0 bases from J; bases unmatched to any gene: 8. This CDR3 has 17 residues. The CDR3 bases are TGTGCCAGCTCACCGACGGGCGGACAGGGTAGCACAGATACGCAGTATTTT. Translating gives CASSPTGGQGSTDTQYF.